A selection of T cell receptor beta chains follows, all from one sample in a study of radiation and T cells in renal cell carcinoma. Sequencing used immunoSEQ multiplex PCR; TCRdb keeps in-frame clones, though not all of them. The sample lists 150,000 to 200,000 clones, about 87% occurring once. The specimen was blood, collected from a patient whose treatment included radiotherapy and nephrectomy. The receptor source for this set is a woman aged 45-65 years with renal cell carcinoma. Both conserved end residues are part of each CDR3.

V gene	J gene	CDR3 protein
TRBV9	TRBJ1-5	CASSVGGESNQPQHF
TRBV7-3	TRBJ1-2	CASSPTGGAALGYTF
TRBV18	TRBJ1-4	CASSPLGQAYEKLFF
TRBV5-4	TRBJ1-2	CASSWERADGYTF
TRBV7-2	TRBJ1-1	CASSFEGGGLNTEAFF
TRBV13	TRBJ1-4	CASSFRTLDEKLFF
TRBV19	TRBJ1-2	CASSIQGISGYTF
TRBV27	TRBJ1-1	CASGEVNTEAFF
TRBV7-3	TRBJ1-4	CASSPTGGAGEKLFF
TRBV5-1	TRBJ2-3	CASSLWGLAGGSGDTQYF
TRBV6-1	TRBJ1-2	CASGSNRDRTYGYTF
TRBV4-1	TRBJ2-3	CASSHGPGGTSTDTQYF
TRBV5-1	TRBJ1-4	CASSSGLSDEKLFF